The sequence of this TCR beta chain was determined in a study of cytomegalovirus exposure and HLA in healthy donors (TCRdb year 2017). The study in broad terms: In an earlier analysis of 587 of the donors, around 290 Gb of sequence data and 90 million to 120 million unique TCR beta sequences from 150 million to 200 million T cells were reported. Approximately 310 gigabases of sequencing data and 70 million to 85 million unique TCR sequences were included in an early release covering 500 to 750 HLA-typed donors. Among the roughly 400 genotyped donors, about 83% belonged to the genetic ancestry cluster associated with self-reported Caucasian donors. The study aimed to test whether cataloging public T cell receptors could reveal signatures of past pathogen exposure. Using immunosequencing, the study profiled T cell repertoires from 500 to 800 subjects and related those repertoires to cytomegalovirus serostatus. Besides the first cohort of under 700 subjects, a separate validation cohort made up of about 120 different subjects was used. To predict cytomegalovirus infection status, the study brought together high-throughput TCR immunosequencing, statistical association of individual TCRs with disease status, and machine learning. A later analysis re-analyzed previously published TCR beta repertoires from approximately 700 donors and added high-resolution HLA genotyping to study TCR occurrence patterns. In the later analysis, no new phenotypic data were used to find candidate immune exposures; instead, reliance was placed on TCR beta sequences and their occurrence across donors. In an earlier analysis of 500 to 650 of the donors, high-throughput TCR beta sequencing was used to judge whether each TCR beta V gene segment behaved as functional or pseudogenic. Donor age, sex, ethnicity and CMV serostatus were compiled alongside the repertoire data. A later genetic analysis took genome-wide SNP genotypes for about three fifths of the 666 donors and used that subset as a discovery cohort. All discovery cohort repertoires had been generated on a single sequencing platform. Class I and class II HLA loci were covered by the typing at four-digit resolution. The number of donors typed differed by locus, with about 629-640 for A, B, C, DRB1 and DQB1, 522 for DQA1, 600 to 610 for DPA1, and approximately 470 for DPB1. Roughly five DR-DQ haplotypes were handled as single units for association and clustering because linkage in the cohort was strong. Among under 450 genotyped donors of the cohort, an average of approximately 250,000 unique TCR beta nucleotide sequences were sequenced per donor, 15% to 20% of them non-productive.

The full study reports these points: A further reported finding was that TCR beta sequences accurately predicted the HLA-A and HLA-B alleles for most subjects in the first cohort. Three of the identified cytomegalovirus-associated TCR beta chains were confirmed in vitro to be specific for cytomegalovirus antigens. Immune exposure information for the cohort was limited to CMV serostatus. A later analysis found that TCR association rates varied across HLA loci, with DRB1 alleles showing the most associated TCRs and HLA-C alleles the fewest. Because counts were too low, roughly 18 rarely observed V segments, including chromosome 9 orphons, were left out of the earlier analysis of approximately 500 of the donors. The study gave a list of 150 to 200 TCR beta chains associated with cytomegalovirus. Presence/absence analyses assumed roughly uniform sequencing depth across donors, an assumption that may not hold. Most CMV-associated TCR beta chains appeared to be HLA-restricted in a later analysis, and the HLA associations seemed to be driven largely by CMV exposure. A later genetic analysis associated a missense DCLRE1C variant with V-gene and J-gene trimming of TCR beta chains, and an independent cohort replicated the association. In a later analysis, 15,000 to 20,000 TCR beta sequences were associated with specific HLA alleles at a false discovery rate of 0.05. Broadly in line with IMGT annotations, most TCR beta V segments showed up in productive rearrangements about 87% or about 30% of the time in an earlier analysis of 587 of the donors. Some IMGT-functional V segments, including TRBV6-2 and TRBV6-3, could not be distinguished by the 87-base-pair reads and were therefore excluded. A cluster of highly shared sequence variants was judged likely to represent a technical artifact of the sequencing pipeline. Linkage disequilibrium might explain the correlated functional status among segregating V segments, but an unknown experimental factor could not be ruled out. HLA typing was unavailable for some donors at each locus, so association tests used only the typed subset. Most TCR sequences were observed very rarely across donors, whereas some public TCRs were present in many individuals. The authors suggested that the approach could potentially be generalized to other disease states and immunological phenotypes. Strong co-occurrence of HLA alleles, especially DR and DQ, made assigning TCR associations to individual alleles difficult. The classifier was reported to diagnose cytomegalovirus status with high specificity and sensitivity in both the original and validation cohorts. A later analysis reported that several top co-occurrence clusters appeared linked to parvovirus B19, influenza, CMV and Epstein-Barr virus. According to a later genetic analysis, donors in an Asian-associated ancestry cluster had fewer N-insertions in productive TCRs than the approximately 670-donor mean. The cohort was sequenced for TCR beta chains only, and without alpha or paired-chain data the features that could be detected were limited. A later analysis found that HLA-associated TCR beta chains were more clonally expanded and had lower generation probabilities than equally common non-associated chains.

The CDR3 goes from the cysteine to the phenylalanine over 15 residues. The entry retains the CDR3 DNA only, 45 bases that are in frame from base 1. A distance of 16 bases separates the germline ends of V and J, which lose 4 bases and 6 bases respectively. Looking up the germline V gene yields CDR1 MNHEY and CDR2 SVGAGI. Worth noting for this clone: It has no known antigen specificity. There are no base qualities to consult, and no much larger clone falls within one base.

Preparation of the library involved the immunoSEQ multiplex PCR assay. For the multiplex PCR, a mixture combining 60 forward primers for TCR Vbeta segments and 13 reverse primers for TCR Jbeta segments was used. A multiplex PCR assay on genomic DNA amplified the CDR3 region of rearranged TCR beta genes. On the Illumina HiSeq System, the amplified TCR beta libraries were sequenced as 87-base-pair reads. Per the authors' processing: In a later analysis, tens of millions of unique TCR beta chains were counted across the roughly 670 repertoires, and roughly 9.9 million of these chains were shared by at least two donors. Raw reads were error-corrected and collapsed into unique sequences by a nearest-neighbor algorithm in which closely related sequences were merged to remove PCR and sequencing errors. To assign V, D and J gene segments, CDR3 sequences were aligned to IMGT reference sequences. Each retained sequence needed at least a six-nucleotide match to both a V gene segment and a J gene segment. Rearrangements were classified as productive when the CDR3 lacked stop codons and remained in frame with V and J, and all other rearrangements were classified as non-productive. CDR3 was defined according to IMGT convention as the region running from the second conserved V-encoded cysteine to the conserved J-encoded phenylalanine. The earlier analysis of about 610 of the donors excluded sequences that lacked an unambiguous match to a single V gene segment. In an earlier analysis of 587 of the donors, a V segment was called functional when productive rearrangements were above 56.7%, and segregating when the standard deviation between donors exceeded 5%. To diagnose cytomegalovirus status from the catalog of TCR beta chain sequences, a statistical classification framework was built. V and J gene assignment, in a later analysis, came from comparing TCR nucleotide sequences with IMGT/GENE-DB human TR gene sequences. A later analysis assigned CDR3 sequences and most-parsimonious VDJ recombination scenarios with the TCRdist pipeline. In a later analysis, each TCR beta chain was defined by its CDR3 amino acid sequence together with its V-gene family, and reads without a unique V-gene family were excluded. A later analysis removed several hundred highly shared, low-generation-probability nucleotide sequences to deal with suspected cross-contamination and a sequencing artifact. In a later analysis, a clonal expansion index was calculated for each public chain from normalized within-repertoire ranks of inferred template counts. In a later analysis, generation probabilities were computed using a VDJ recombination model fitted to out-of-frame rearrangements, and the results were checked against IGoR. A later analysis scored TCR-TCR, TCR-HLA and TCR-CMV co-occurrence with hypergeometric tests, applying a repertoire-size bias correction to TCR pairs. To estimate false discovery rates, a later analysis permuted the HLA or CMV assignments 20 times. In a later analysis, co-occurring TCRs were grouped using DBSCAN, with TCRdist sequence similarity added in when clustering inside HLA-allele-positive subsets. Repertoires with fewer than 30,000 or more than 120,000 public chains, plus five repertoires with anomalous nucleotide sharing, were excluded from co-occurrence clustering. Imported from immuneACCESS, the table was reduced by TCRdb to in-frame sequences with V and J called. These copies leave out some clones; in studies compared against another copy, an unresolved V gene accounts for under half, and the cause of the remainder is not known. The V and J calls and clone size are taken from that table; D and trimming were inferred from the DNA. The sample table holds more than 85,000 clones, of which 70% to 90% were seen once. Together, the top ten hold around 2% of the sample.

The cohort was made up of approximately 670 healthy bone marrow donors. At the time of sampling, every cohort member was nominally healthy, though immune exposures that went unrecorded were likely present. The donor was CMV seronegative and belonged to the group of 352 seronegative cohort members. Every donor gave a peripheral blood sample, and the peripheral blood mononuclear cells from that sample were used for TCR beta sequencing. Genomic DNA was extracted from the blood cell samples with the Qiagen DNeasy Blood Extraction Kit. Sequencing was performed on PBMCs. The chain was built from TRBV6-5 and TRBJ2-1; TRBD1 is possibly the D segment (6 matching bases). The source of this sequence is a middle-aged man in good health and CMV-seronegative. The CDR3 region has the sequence CASSSTGKIGNEQFF. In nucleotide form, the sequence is TGTGCCAGCAGTTCTACAGGGAAAATTGGCAATGAGCAGTTCTTC.